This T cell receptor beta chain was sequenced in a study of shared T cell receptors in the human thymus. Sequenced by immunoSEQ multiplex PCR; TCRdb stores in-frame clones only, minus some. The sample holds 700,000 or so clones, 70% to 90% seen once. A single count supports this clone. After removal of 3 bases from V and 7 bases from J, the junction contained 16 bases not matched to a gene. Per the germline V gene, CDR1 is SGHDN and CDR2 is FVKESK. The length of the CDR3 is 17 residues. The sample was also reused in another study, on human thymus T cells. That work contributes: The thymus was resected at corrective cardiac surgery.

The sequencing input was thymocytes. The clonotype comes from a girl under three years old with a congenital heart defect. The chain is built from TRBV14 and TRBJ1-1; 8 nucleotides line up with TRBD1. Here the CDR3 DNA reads TGTGCCAGCAGCCACGGCCTAGGGGGACAGGCCTTAAATGAAGCTTTCTTT. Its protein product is CASSHGLGGQALNEAFF.